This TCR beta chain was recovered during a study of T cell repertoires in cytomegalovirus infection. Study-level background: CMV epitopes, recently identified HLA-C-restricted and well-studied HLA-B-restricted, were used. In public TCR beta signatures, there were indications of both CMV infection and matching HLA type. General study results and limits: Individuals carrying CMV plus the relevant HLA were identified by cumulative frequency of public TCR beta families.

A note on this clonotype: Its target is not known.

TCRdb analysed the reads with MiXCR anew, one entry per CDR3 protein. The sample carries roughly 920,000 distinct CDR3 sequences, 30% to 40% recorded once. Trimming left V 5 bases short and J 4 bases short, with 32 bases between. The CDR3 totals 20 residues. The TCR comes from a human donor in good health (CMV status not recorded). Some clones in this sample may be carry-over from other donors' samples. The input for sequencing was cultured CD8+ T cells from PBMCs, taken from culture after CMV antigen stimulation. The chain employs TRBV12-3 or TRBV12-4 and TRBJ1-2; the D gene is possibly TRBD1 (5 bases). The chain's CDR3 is CASSDPPSPFQGPRIYGYTF. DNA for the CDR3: TGTGCCAGCAGTGACCCCCCCTCCCCTTTCCAGGGCCCAAGGATCTATGGCTACACCTTC.